The 11 T cell receptor beta chains given below trace back to one sample, sequenced in a study of T cell responses to AZD1222 COVID-19 vaccine. The assay was immunoSEQ multiplex PCR, and TCRdb's table has in-frame clones only and misses some. In the table there are some 200,000 clones, 90% to 95% of which are singletons. The source was peripheral blood, collected on day 0 of MenACWY control vaccination. The receptors here all came from an adult in good health.

The chain joins TRBV5-6 to TRBJ2-3, with 12 bases fitting TRBD2. Germline lookup yields CDR1 SGHDT and CDR2 YYEEEE. This CDR3 spans 17 amino acids. Trimming removed 2 bases from V and 8 bases from J; junction bases left unmatched: 12. CDR3 sequence (DNA): TGTGCCAGCAGCTTCGGCGGGACTAGCGGGCGCCAGGGTACGCAGTATTTT. It translates to CASSFGGTSGRQGTQYF.

The chain uses TRBV5-1 and TRBJ2-1, with 7 bases aligning to TRBD1. Germline V gene data show CDR1 as SGHRS and CDR2 as YFSETQ. This CDR3 has 19 amino acids. Trimming took 4 bases from V and 0 from J; bases not matched to a gene: 16. The CDR3 reads CASSMPRDRAVSSYNEQFF. The CDR3 DNA is TGCGCCAGCAGCATGCCCCGGGACAGAGCTGTAAGCTCCTACAATGAGCAGTTCTTC. Drawing the rest from reference TRBV5-1 and TRBJ2-1, the complete variable domain is KAGVTQTPRYLIKTRGQQVTLSCSPISGHRSVSWYQQTPGQGLQFLFEYFSETQRNKGNFPGRFSGRQFSNSRSEMNVSTLELGDSALYLCASSMPRDRAVSSYNEQFFGPGTRLTVL.

The CDR3 nucleotides are TGTGCCAGTAGTATGCGGGGGGACACTGAAGCTTTCTTT. Amino acid sequence: CASSMRGDTEAFF. The chain joins TRBV19 to TRBJ1-1; D may be TRBD1 (5 bases). V gave up 3 bases and J gave up 3 bases, with 8 bases separating them. CDR1 LNHDA and CDR2 SQIVND come from the germline V gene (reference sequence). The CDR3 has 13 amino acids.

V usage is TRBV10-3 and J usage is TRBJ1-2; TRBD1 aligns across 7 bases. The V segment lost 0 bases and the J segment 6 bases; nucleotides outside the gene matches: 13. Per germline, CDR1 ENHRY and CDR2 SYGVKD. The CDR3 is made up of 17 amino acids. The CDR3 loop is CAISESKGALLGNGYTF. The DNA for the CDR3 is TGTGCCATCAGTGAGTCAAAGGGGGCCTTATTGGGCAATGGCTACACCTTC.

The sample holds one count of this clone. DNA of the CDR3: TGTGCCAGCAGTGGTCGTGAGGACAGGGGGCCCAAAAACATTCAGTACTTC. Translation: CASSGREDRGPKNIQYF. The V gene is TRBV2, the J gene TRBJ2-4; 11 bases map to TRBD1. The trim removed 4 bases at V and 2 bases at J, leaving 7 bases unmatched. The germline V gene encodes CDR1 SNHLY and CDR2 FYNNEI. The length of the CDR3 is 17 residues. Based on the CDR3 plus reference TRBV2 and TRBJ2-4, the full variable domain is EPEVTQTPSHQVTQMGQEVILRCVPISNHLYFYWYRQILGQKVEFLVSFYNNEISEKSEIFDDQFSVERPDGSNFTLKIRSTKLEDSAMYFCASSGREDRGPKNIQYFGAGTRLSVL.

The chain couples TRBV5-1 to TRBJ1-1; D is possibly TRBD1 (5 bases). This CDR3 comprises 14 residues. V was shortened by 6 bases and J by 1 base, with 13 bases between the two germline ends. The germline CDR1 and CDR2 sequences are SGHRS and YFSETQ. CDR3 amino acids: CASKGASSNTEAFF. The CDR3 nucleotides read TGCGCCAGCAAAGGGGCATCTTCGAACACTGAAGCTTTCTTT.

The chain joins TRBV4-2 to TRBJ1-1; D might be TRBD1 (6 bases). Germline V gene sequence: CDR1 LGHNA, CDR2 YNFKEQ. V was trimmed by 5 bases and J by 4 bases, leaving 20 bases between them. The CDR3 runs 16 residues. CDR3 loop: CASSKAGGGQGTEAFF. CDR3 bases: TGTGCCAGCAGCAAAGCCGGCGGGGGGCAAGGCACTGAAGCTTTCTTT.

This clone was picked up one time. The V call is TRBV6-1, the J call TRBJ1-2; D not certain. The CDR3 contains 14 residues. Trimming pared 1 base from V and 5 bases from J, leaving 11 bases between. CDR1 MNHNS and CDR2 SASEGT come from the germline V gene. The CDR3 here is CASSEGIGVYGYTF. The CDR3 bases are TGTGCCAGCAGTGAAGGTATCGGGGTGTATGGCTACACCTTC.

This chain uses TRBV25-1 with TRBJ1-2; TRBD1 matches 8 bases. V lost 6 bases to trimming and J lost 2 bases; unmatched junction nucleotides: 5. CDR1 is MGHDK and CDR2 is SYGVNS in the germline V gene. The CDR3 is 14 residues long. The CDR3 region is CASRQTGANYGYTF. For the CDR3, the DNA is TGTGCCAGCAGACAGACAGGGGCGAACTATGGCTACACCTTC.

V is TRBV3-1 (or the pseudogene TRBV3-2) and J is TRBJ2-4; D possibly uses TRBD1 or TRBD2 (5 bases each). The CDR3 length is 15 residues. Germline loops: CDR1 LGHDT, CDR2 YNNKEL (reference sequence). The V gene lost 6 bases and the J gene lost 0 bases, with 12 bases spanning the gap. The CDR3 is CASRPNGTAKNIQYF. CDR3 DNA sequence: TGTGCCAGCAGACCGAATGGGACAGCCAAAAACATTCAGTACTTC.

This clone was seen a few times. The chain couples TRBV30 to TRBJ1-1; no firm D call. The germline gives CDR1 GTSNPN, CDR2 SVGIG (reference sequence). The CDR3 loop spans 13 amino acids. V lost 2 bases, J lost 4 bases, and 11 bases lay in between. The CDR3 region has the DNA TGTGCCTGGAGTCGCCAGGTCAGCACTGAAGCTTTCTTT. This encodes CAWSRQVSTEAFF.